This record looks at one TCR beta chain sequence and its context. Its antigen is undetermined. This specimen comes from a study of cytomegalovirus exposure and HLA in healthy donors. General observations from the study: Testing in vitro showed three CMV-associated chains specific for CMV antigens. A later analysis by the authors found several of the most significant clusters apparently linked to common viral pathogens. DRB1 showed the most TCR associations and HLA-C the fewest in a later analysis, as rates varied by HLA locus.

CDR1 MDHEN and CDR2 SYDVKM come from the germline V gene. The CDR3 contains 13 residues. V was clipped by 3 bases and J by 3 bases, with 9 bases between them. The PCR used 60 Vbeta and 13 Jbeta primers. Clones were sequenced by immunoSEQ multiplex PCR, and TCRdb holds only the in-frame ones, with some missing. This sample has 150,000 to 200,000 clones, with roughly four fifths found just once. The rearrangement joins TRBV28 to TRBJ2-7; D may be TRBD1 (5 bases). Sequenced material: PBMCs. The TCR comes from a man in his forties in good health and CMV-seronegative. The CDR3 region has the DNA TGTGCCAGCAGTTTCCAGGGTATCTACGAGCAGTACTTC. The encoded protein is CASSFQGIYEQYF.